Given below is one T cell receptor (beta chain) in context. Its specificity is not known. The length of the CDR3 is 14 residues. Germline V gene sequence: CDR1 SGDLS, CDR2 YYNGEE. V lost 4 bases and J lost 8, with 15 bases in between. Profiling relied on immunoSEQ multiplex PCR, and the TCRdb table lists in-frame clones only, not all of them. The sample consists of 94,000 or so clones, 70% to 90% of them appearing once. These data originate in a study of T cell responses to AZD1222 COVID-19 vaccine. Looking at the study overall: Second doses were pooled across both intervals (about 4 or about 12 weeks). Study-wide results and caveats: Baseline serology detected seropositivity in only a handful of AZD1222 recipients. Regions 160-218 and 743-854 held dominance among vaccine-associated CD4 TCRs, which spanned spike. Clonal diversity was possibly underestimated; the donors were predominantly white British and more often female.

This chain uses TRBV9 with TRBJ1-4; D is perhaps TRBD1 (5 bases). This receptor was taken from an adult in good health. This specimen was peripheral blood, taken on day 0 of AZD1222 vaccination. This CDR3 reads CASSFLLRDEKLFF. The CDR3 region has the DNA TGTGCCAGCAGCTTCCTACTCAGGGACGAAAAACTGTTTTTT.